What follows are 15 T cell receptor beta chains derived from one specimen sequenced in a study of identical twins. A single record per CDR3 protein comes from TCRdb applying MiXCR to the 5' RACE reads. The sample has a few hundred thousand distinct CDR3 sequences, just under 10% seen once; the top ten hold 2.5% to 3.5%. These data were likewise used in another study, on yellow fever vaccine responses in identical twins.

Sample: PBMCs. These receptors were obtained from a woman younger than 30 in good health.

This clonotype was recorded a few times. The gene calls are TRBV20-1 and TRBJ2-3, with a tentative D call TRBD1 (6 bases). The CDR3 consists of 11 residues. The germline gives CDR1 DFQATT, CDR2 SNEGSKA (reference sequence). V lost 6 bases and J lost 5, with 9 bases in between. The CDR3 coding sequence is TGCAGTGCCATACAGGGAGATACGCAGTATTTT. Encoded protein: CSAIQGDTQYF.

This chain joins TRBV7-8 and TRBJ2-7; D could derive from TRBD1 or TRBD2 (5 bases each). This CDR3 is 14 amino acids long. Trimming took 4 bases from V and 10 from J, leaving 20 bases between them. The germline CDR1 and CDR2 sequences are SGHVS and FQNEAQ. The CDR3 bases are TGTGCCAGCAGCTCCAGGGACGGCAGGCCCCCCCAGTACTTC. This translates into CASSSRDGRPPQYF.

This clonotype was found a few times. J is TRBJ2-1 and V is TRBV9, with TRBD2 matching 9 bases. This CDR3 spans 16 amino acids. Germline V gene data show CDR1 as SGDLS and CDR2 as YYNGEE. V gave up 4 bases and J gave up 0 bases; unmatched junction bases: 5. CDR3 sequence reads: CASSLYSGSSYNEQFF. DNA of the CDR3: TGTGCCAGCAGCCTATATAGCGGGAGCTCCTACAATGAGCAGTTCTTC.

This clonotype was counted ten times or more. This chain links TRBV5-5 with TRBJ2-7; D call uncertain. In germline, CDR1 is SGHKS, CDR2 YYEKEE (reference sequence). V lost 0 bases to trimming and J lost 2 bases, with 12 bases between them. This CDR3 is 15 amino acids long. The DNA for the CDR3 is TGTGCCAGCAGCTTGGATTTCTCGGCACCCTACGAGCAGTACTTC. The encoded protein is CASSLDFSAPYEQYF. Variable domain in full (rest from reference TRBV5-5 and TRBJ2-7): DAGVTQSPTHLIKTRGQQVTLRCSPISGHKSVSWYQQVLGQGPQFIFQYYEKEERGRGNFPDRFSARQFPNYSSELNVNALLLGDSALYLCASSLDFSAPYEQYFGPGTRLTVT.

The CDR3 reads CASSLRLAGVNEQYF. In DNA, the CDR3 is TGCGCCAGCAGCTTGAGGCTAGCGGGAGTAAACGAGCAGTACTTC. The chain has TRBV5-1 and TRBJ2-7; TRBD2 matches 10 bases. Germline lookup yields CDR1 SGHRS and CDR2 YFSETQ. V trimming: 1 base; J trimming: 5 bases; junction bases outside the gene matches: 6. The CDR3 has 15 amino acids.

The sample holds a few counts of this clonotype. The chain links TRBV12-3 or TRBV12-4 to TRBJ1-2, with TRBD1 matching over 10 bases. CDR3 size: 14 residues. J gave up 3 bases and V 6 bases, and 4 bases lay outside the gene matches. CDR3 coding DNA: TGTGCCAGCAGCCCGACAGGGGGCGACTATGGCTACACCTTC. It encodes CASSPTGGDYGYTF.

There are many counts of this clonotype. This chain connects TRBV20-1 to TRBJ1-1; D gene uncertain. CDR1 is DFQATT and CDR2 is SNEGSKA in the germline V gene (reference sequence). V dropped 6 bases and J dropped 8 bases, with 7 bases sitting between them. The CDR3 is made up of 9 amino acids. The CDR3 loop reads CSAWPEAFF. The DNA of the CDR3 is TGCAGTGCCTGGCCAGAAGCTTTCTTT.

In its sample, this clonotype was seen a few times. The chain joins TRBV5-1 to TRBJ2-1, with 13 bases lining up with TRBD2. The V segment lost 4 bases and the J segment 7 bases; nucleotides outside the gene matches: 5. Germline CDR1 SGHRS, CDR2 YFSETQ. The CDR3 covers 15 residues. CDR3 nucleotide sequence: TGCGCCAGCAGCGAGGGACTAGCGGGACGAAATGAGCAGTTCTTC. This encodes CASSEGLAGRNEQFF.

This clonotype was seen ten or more times. The chain combines TRBV24-1 with TRBJ2-5; the match to TRBD1 covers 12 bases. V lost 1 base to trimming and J lost 5 bases; unmatched junction nucleotides: 10. This CDR3 spans 18 amino acids. Per the germline V gene, CDR1 is KGHDR and CDR2 is SFDVKD. The CDR3 reads CATSDLKMGQGAGETQYF. The DNA of the CDR3 is TGTGCCACCAGTGATTTAAAGATGGGACAGGGGGCAGGGGAGACCCAGTACTTC.

This clonotype was counted many times. The chain links TRBV24-1 to TRBJ1-1, with D perhaps TRBD1 (5 bases). Per germline, CDR1 KGHDR and CDR2 SFDVKD. There are 14 residues in the CDR3. Trimming took off 4 bases at V and 1 base at J, with 9 bases between the two ends. The CDR3: CATSEGPWNTEAFF. The CDR3 DNA sequence: TGTGCCACCAGTGAGGGACCGTGGAACACTGAAGCTTTCTTT.

This clonotype was seen at least ten times. This chain joins TRBV12-3 or TRBV12-4 and TRBJ2-7; D may be TRBD1 or TRBD2 (5 bases each). V lost 2 bases and J lost 4, with 15 bases in between. This CDR3 has 15 amino acids. The CDR3 coding sequence is TGTGCCAGCAGTTTAACGGGGCAGCCGTTATACGAGCAGTACTTC. Translation: CASSLTGQPLYEQYF.

In its sample, this clonotype was seen a few times. The J gene is TRBJ2-1, the V gene TRBV6-1; 8 nucleotides align to TRBD2. With V trimmed by 6 bases and J by 3 bases, 4 bases remained unmatched. CDR3 length: 14 amino acids. Germline V gene data show CDR1 as MNHNS and CDR2 as SASEGT. The CDR3, as DNA: TGTGCCAGCAGAAGCGGGAGTTTCTACAATGAGCAGTTCTTC. It codes for CASRSGSFYNEQFF.

This clonotype has a handful of counts. V gene TRBV6-5 combines with J gene TRBJ2-7, with unresolved D. Germline V gives CDR1 MNHEY, CDR2 SVGAGI. V lost 0 bases, J lost 3 bases, and 12 bases lay in between. The CDR3 has 15 residues. The CDR3 region is CASSYSPEHHYEQYF. CDR3 bases: TGTGCCAGCAGTTACTCGCCTGAACACCACTACGAGCAGTACTTC.

This clonotype came up a few times. The genes are TRBV7-2 and TRBJ1-4; no clear D gene. CDR1 is SGHTA, CDR2 FQGNSA, per germline. This CDR3 spans 15 amino acids. V shed 5 bases and J shed 0 bases, with 10 bases lying between them. The CDR3 bases are TGTGCCAGCAGCCAGAGGGATGCAACTAATGAAAAACTGTTTTTT. Translating it yields CASSQRDATNEKLFF.

This clonotype has a count of ten or more. This chain joins TRBV5-1 and TRBJ2-1; 7 bases are shared with TRBD1. V trimming: 4 bases; J trimming: 7 bases; junction bases outside the gene matches: 8. Germline assignment: CDR1 SGHRS and CDR2 YFSETQ. The CDR3 totals 14 residues. The DNA for the CDR3 is TGCGCCAGCAGCCCGTTTAGGGGGCTAAATGAGCAGTTCTTC. Translated, it gives CASSPFRGLNEQFF.